The rows below give T cell receptor beta chains drawn from one sample of a study of blood T cell repertoires in COVID-19. Sequencing used immunoSEQ multiplex PCR; TCRdb keeps in-frame clones, though not all of them. The table has about 200,000 clones, approximately 79% seen once. The sequenced material came from PBMCs or T cells enriched from blood (not recorded which). All receptors derive from a woman aged 55-69 years with acute COVID-19. Each CDR3 is given with its conserved first and last residue. The order of the fields is clone size, V gene, J gene, D gene, CDR3 DNA, CDR3 protein. The D gene is left open where the match is weak. Size tells how often a clone was seen (once, few, many) or the class of an expanded clone, and some rows leave it out.

clone size: -
V gene: TRBV10-3
J gene: TRBJ1-4
D gene: TRBD1
CDR3 DNA: TGTGCCATCAGTGAGAACGCCGGACAGGGAATAAATGAAAAACTGTTTTTT
CDR3 protein: CAISENAGQGINEKLFF

clone size: -
V gene: TRBV9
J gene: TRBJ1-1
D gene: -
CDR3 DNA: TGTGCCAGCAGCGTAGGGTCGGGGATGAACACTGAAGCTTTCTTT
CDR3 protein: CASSVGSGMNTEAFF

clone size: -
V gene: TRBV2
J gene: TRBJ1-5
D gene: TRBD1
CDR3 DNA: TGTGCCAGCAGGACAGGGGTTAGAAATCAGCCCCAGCATTTT
CDR3 protein: CASRTGVRNQPQHF

clone size: -
V gene: TRBV5-4
J gene: TRBJ1-1
D gene: -
CDR3 DNA: TGTGCCAGCAGCTTGGACGACTCGTTCACTGAAGCTTTCTTT
CDR3 protein: CASSLDDSFTEAFF

clone size: -
V gene: TRBV4-1
J gene: TRBJ1-5
D gene: -
CDR3 DNA: TGCGCCAGCAGCCCCCGGGACACTAGTAGCAATCAGCCCCAGCATTTT
CDR3 protein: CASSPRDTSSNQPQHF

clone size: -
V gene: TRBV5-1
J gene: TRBJ2-7
D gene: TRBD2
CDR3 DNA: TGCGCCAGCAGCTTGGAACTAGCGGGAGGGCACGACGAGCAGTACTTC
CDR3 protein: CASSLELAGGHDEQYF

clone size: -
V gene: TRBV6-5
J gene: TRBJ2-3
D gene: TRBD1
CDR3 DNA: TGTGCCAGCAGGTCCGGGACAGGATTTACAGATACGCAGTATTTT
CDR3 protein: CASRSGTGFTDTQYF

clone size: -
V gene: TRBV18
J gene: TRBJ2-1
D gene: -
CDR3 DNA: TGTGCCAGCTCACCGGTGGAGTCCTACAATGAGCAGTTCTTC
CDR3 protein: CASSPVESYNEQFF

clone size: few
V gene: TRBV9
J gene: TRBJ2-1
D gene: TRBD2
CDR3 DNA: TGTGCCAGCAGCGCCAGCGGGAGTCCTTACAATGAGCAGTTCTTC
CDR3 protein: CASSASGSPYNEQFF

clone size: -
V gene: TRBV2
J gene: TRBJ1-2
D gene: TRBD1
CDR3 DNA: TGTGCCAGCAGGACACAGGGGAACTATGGCTACACCTTC
CDR3 protein: CASRTQGNYGYTF

clone size: once
V gene: TRBV15
J gene: TRBJ2-5
D gene: TRBD2
CDR3 DNA: TGTGCCACGAAGCGGGGGGACCAAGAGACCCAGTACTTC
CDR3 protein: CATKRGDQETQYF

clone size: -
V gene: TRBV6-2/TRBV6-3
J gene: TRBJ1-5
D gene: -
CDR3 DNA: TGTGCCAGCAGTTACTCACAGTGGCAGCCCCAGCATTTT
CDR3 protein: CASSYSQWQPQHF

clone size: -
V gene: TRBV7-9
J gene: TRBJ2-1
D gene: -
CDR3 DNA: TGTGCCAGCAATTCGAGGAGCAATGAGCAGTTCTTC
CDR3 protein: CASNSRSNEQFF

clone size: -
V gene: TRBV27
J gene: TRBJ2-3
D gene: TRBD2
CDR3 DNA: TGTGCCAGCAGTTTGAGGTCGGGACTAGCGGGAAAGACAGATACGCAGTATTTT
CDR3 protein: CASSLRSGLAGKTDTQYF

clone size: once
V gene: TRBV28
J gene: TRBJ1-3
D gene: -
CDR3 DNA: TGTGCCAGCAGTTTGGGACAACTAGTAAGAGGAAACACCATATATTTT
CDR3 protein: CASSLGQLVRGNTIYF

clone size: few
V gene: TRBV18
J gene: TRBJ1-3
D gene: -
CDR3 DNA: TGTGCCAGCTCCAGAGAAGGGACAGGAAACACCATATATTTT
CDR3 protein: CASSREGTGNTIYF

clone size: -
V gene: TRBV3-1/TRBV3-2
J gene: TRBJ1-3
D gene: TRBD1
CDR3 DNA: TGTGCCAGCAGCCAAGATTTGACAGGGGCGGGAAACACCATATATTTT
CDR3 protein: CASSQDLTGAGNTIYF

clone size: few
V gene: TRBV18
J gene: TRBJ1-6
D gene: -
CDR3 DNA: TGTGCCAGCTCACCACAAAGCACCTCCTATAATTCACCCCTCCACTTT
CDR3 protein: CASSPQSTSYNSPLHF

clone size: once
V gene: TRBV6-5
J gene: TRBJ1-5
D gene: TRBD1
CDR3 DNA: TGTGCCAGCAGATCCGGACAGGGCTATCAGCCCCAGCATTTT
CDR3 protein: CASRSGQGYQPQHF

clone size: -
V gene: TRBV3-1/TRBV3-2
J gene: TRBJ1-2
D gene: -
CDR3 DNA: TGTGCCAGCAGCCAAGATTCGGGAAACTATGGCTACACCTTC
CDR3 protein: CASSQDSGNYGYTF

clone size: once
V gene: TRBV5-1
J gene: TRBJ2-5
D gene: TRBD1
CDR3 DNA: TGCGCCAGCAGCTCGGACAGGGGGCAGGGGACCCAGTACTTC
CDR3 protein: CASSSDRGQGTQYF

clone size: many
V gene: TRBV9
J gene: TRBJ1-5
D gene: -
CDR3 DNA: TGTGCCAGCAGCCTCTCGACAGGAGGAGTAGATCAGCCCCAGCATTTT
CDR3 protein: CASSLSTGGVDQPQHF

clone size: -
V gene: TRBV7-8
J gene: TRBJ2-3
D gene: TRBD1
CDR3 DNA: TGTGCCAGCAGCTTAGAACGAGCTCGGCCTCGGGACAGGGGCTGGACAGATACGCAGTATTTT
CDR3 protein: CASSLERARPRDRGWTDTQYF

clone size: -
V gene: TRBV7-2
J gene: TRBJ1-1
D gene: TRBD1
CDR3 DNA: TGTGCCAGCAGCTTAGACAGGGGCACTGAAGCTTTCTTT
CDR3 protein: CASSLDRGTEAFF

clone size: -
V gene: TRBV5-1
J gene: TRBJ1-4
D gene: -
CDR3 DNA: TGCGCCAGCAGCTTTGATGGGGCGGAAGAAAAACTGTTTTTT
CDR3 protein: CASSFDGAEEKLFF

clone size: -
V gene: TRBV19
J gene: TRBJ1-2
D gene: -
CDR3 DNA: TGTGCCAGTGGAGGACGGACTAACTATGGCTACACCTTC
CDR3 protein: CASGGRTNYGYTF

clone size: -
V gene: TRBV6-5
J gene: TRBJ2-1
D gene: -
CDR3 DNA: TGTGCCAGCAGTTATTCCTCCACGGGAGCCGATGAGCAGTTCTTC
CDR3 protein: CASSYSSTGADEQFF

clone size: -
V gene: TRBV5-1
J gene: TRBJ2-3
D gene: -
CDR3 DNA: TGCGCCAGCAGCTTGAAACAGGGCACAGATACGCAGTATTTT
CDR3 protein: CASSLKQGTDTQYF

clone size: -
V gene: TRBV18
J gene: TRBJ2-2
D gene: -
CDR3 DNA: TGTGCCAGCTCACCGTCGAGGCTGGGCACCGGGGAGCTGTTTTTT
CDR3 protein: CASSPSRLGTGELFF

clone size: -
V gene: TRBV12-3/TRBV12-4
J gene: TRBJ1-1
D gene: -
CDR3 DNA: TGTGCCAGCAGTTTAGCGCGGCAGGGAGAAGCTTTCTTT
CDR3 protein: CASSLARQGEAFF

clone size: -
V gene: TRBV28
J gene: TRBJ1-6
D gene: -
CDR3 DNA: TGTGCCAGCAGCCGGGACACCTCAAATAATTCACCCCTCCACTTT
CDR3 protein: CASSRDTSNNSPLHF

clone size: -
V gene: TRBV29-1
J gene: TRBJ1-1
D gene: TRBD1
CDR3 DNA: TGCAGCGTTGGCCTAAGGACAGGTGAAGCTTTCTTT
CDR3 protein: CSVGLRTGEAFF

clone size: -
V gene: TRBV7-2
J gene: TRBJ2-4
D gene: -
CDR3 DNA: TGTGCCAGCAGCTTCCGCGGCGATTCCAAAAACATTCAGTACTTC
CDR3 protein: CASSFRGDSKNIQYF

clone size: -
V gene: TRBV18
J gene: TRBJ2-3
D gene: TRBD2
CDR3 DNA: TGTGCCAGCTCACCGACCGGGACTAGCGGTGCTAGCACAGATACGCAGTATTTT
CDR3 protein: CASSPTGTSGASTDTQYF

clone size: -
V gene: TRBV6-5
J gene: TRBJ2-1
D gene: -
CDR3 DNA: TGTGCCAGCAGTTACGATCGCGATGAGCAGTTCTTC
CDR3 protein: CASSYDRDEQFF

clone size: -
V gene: TRBV28
J gene: TRBJ1-4
D gene: -
CDR3 DNA: TGTGCCAGCAGTTTACCGGGGGAAACTAATGAAAAACTGTTTTTT
CDR3 protein: CASSLPGETNEKLFF

clone size: -
V gene: TRBV2
J gene: TRBJ1-2
D gene: -
CDR3 DNA: TGTGCCAGCAGTGACGTTGTCGGGGCAGGGGTCAATGGCTACACCTTC
CDR3 protein: CASSDVVGAGVNGYTF

clone size: -
V gene: TRBV9
J gene: TRBJ1-4
D gene: -
CDR3 DNA: TGTGCCAGCAGCGTAGCAGCCAGGCCTACTAATGAAAAACTGTTTTTT
CDR3 protein: CASSVAARPTNEKLFF

clone size: -
V gene: TRBV7-2
J gene: TRBJ2-6
D gene: -
CDR3 DNA: TGTGCCAGCAGCTCCTCCCTCCGAGGGTCCGGGGCCAACGTCCTGACTTTC
CDR3 protein: CASSSSLRGSGANVLTF

clone size: -
V gene: TRBV6-5
J gene: TRBJ2-1
D gene: TRBD2
CDR3 DNA: TGTGCCAGCAGAACGACTAGCGGGGTGTTCAATGAGCAGTTCTTC
CDR3 protein: CASRTTSGVFNEQFF

clone size: -
V gene: TRBV19
J gene: TRBJ1-2
D gene: TRBD1
CDR3 DNA: TGTGCCAGTAGTATCCCCGGAAAGGGACAGGGTTCCTATGGCTACACCTTC
CDR3 protein: CASSIPGKGQGSYGYTF

clone size: once
V gene: TRBV7-8
J gene: TRBJ1-6
D gene: -
CDR3 DNA: TGTGCCAGCACCCTAAGTAGTCCCTATAATTCACCCCTCCACTTT
CDR3 protein: CASTLSSPYNSPLHF

clone size: -
V gene: TRBV10-3
J gene: TRBJ1-6
D gene: TRBD1
CDR3 DNA: TGTGCCATCACCCCGACAGGGGGCAAATCACCCCTCCACTTT
CDR3 protein: CAITPTGGKSPLHF

clone size: many
V gene: TRBV24-1
J gene: TRBJ2-6
D gene: TRBD1
CDR3 DNA: TGTGCCACCAGTGATGGACAGGGGAACGGGGCCAACGTCCTGACTTTC
CDR3 protein: CATSDGQGNGANVLTF

clone size: -
V gene: TRBV9
J gene: TRBJ1-4
D gene: -
CDR3 DNA: TGTGCCAGCAGCGTAGGGGAGGGTTCAACTAATGAAAAACTGTTTTTT
CDR3 protein: CASSVGEGSTNEKLFF

clone size: -
V gene: TRBV25-1
J gene: TRBJ2-3
D gene: TRBD2
CDR3 DNA: TGTGCCAGCAGTGAATGGACTAGCGGTAGCACAGATACGCAGTATTTT
CDR3 protein: CASSEWTSGSTDTQYF

clone size: once
V gene: TRBV6-5
J gene: TRBJ2-5
D gene: -
CDR3 DNA: TGTGCCAGCAGTTCAACCACTATTCAAGAGACCCAGTACTTC
CDR3 protein: CASSSTTIQETQYF

clone size: -
V gene: TRBV10-2
J gene: TRBJ1-6
D gene: -
CDR3 DNA: TGCGCCAGCAGTGAGTCGGGCAGGGGAGAACCCCTCCACTTT
CDR3 protein: CASSESGRGEPLHF

clone size: -
V gene: TRBV15
J gene: TRBJ1-5
D gene: TRBD1
CDR3 DNA: TGTGCCACCAGGTACCCGGGACAGGGGAATCAGCCCCAGCATTTT
CDR3 protein: CATRYPGQGNQPQHF

clone size: once
V gene: TRBV29-1
J gene: TRBJ1-2
D gene: -
CDR3 DNA: TGCAGCGTTGTCCCACAGACGACGGGCTACACCTTC
CDR3 protein: CSVVPQTTGYTF

clone size: -
V gene: TRBV7-9
J gene: TRBJ1-4
D gene: -
CDR3 DNA: TGTGCCAGCAGCTTAGAGGGGCCCCCTAATGAAAAACTGTTTTTT
CDR3 protein: CASSLEGPPNEKLFF

clone size: -
V gene: TRBV3-1/TRBV3-2
J gene: TRBJ1-4
D gene: -
CDR3 DNA: TGTGCCAGCAGCCAAGGCGAGAGGCAAAAACTGTTTTTT
CDR3 protein: CASSQGERQKLFF

clone size: -
V gene: TRBV10-1
J gene: TRBJ1-1
D gene: -
CDR3 DNA: TGCGCCAGCAGGAGACAGGTGAACACTGAAGCTTTCTTT
CDR3 protein: CASRRQVNTEAFF

clone size: -
V gene: TRBV9
J gene: TRBJ1-1
D gene: TRBD1
CDR3 DNA: TGTGCCAGCAGCCCCCGGACAGGGCTAGATGAAGCTTTCTTT
CDR3 protein: CASSPRTGLDEAFF

clone size: -
V gene: TRBV9
J gene: TRBJ2-7
D gene: -
CDR3 DNA: TGTGCCAGCAGCGTAGGGACAGTAGAAAACGAGCAGTACTTC
CDR3 protein: CASSVGTVENEQYF

clone size: -
V gene: TRBV30
J gene: TRBJ1-5
D gene: -
CDR3 DNA: TGTGCCTGGAGTGTTTGGCGGTCCAATCAGCCCCAGCATTTT
CDR3 protein: CAWSVWRSNQPQHF